This entry lists 10 T cell receptor beta chains sequenced from one sample in a study of blood T cell repertoires in COVID-19. The protocol was immunoSEQ multiplex PCR, while the TCRdb copy is restricted to in-frame clones and leaves out a portion. This sample yields tens of thousands of clones, of which about 87% are seen a single time; around 6.6% belongs to the top ten. The sample comprised peripheral blood. The receptor source for this set is a man in his sixties with acute or convalescent COVID-19.

V and J are TRBV5-1 and TRBJ1-1; 7 bases line up with TRBD1. V was clipped by 4 bases and J by 1 base; unmatched bases: 4. Germline CDR1 is SGHRS and CDR2 is YFSETQ. This CDR3 has 14 residues. The CDR3 DNA follows: TGCGCCAGCAGCCTAGGACAGGCGAACACTGAAGCTTTCTTT. It translates to CASSLGQANTEAFF.

The chain recombines TRBV19 with TRBJ1-2, with D perhaps TRBD1 (5 bases). V was pared by 6 bases and J by 8 bases, with 22 bases between. Germline V gives CDR1 LNHDA, CDR2 SQIVND (reference sequence). The CDR3 runs 15 residues. The CDR3 here is CASRKGAATSEGYTF. The CDR3 DNA sequence: TGTGCCAGTAGAAAAGGGGCCGCAACATCGGAGGGCTACACCTTC. The full variable domain, with the rest looked up from reference TRBV19 and TRBJ1-2, is DGGITQSPKYLFRKEGQNVTLSCEQNLNHDAMYWYRQDPGQGLRLIYYSQIVNDFQKGDIAEGYSVSREKKESFPLTVTSAQKNPTAFYLCASRKGAATSEGYTFGSGTRLTVV.

The V gene is TRBV11-3, the J gene TRBJ2-2; 8 bases are shared with TRBD1. The CDR3 runs to 14 residues. Germline V gene sequence: CDR1 SGHNT, CDR2 YENEEA. J lost 7 bases, V lost 1 base, and 2 bases had no gene match. The CDR3 sequence: CASSLGQGIGELFF. CDR3 bases: TGTGCCAGCAGCTTAGGACAGGGGATCGGGGAGCTGTTTTTT.

This chain links TRBV4-3 with TRBJ1-1; 9 bases fit TRBD1. Germline V CDR1 and CDR2: LGHNA, YSLEER. Unmatched junction bases numbered 10, after V lost 4 bases and J lost 4 bases. This CDR3 comprises 16 residues. In DNA, the CDR3 is TGCGCCAGCAGCCCCTATTCCGGGACAGGGTCCACTGAAGCTTTCTTT. The encoded protein is CASSPYSGTGSTEAFF.

V usage is TRBV13 and J usage is TRBJ1-2, with D unclear. The germline V gene encodes CDR1 PRHDT and CDR2 FYEKMQ (reference sequence). Trimming shortened V by 5 bases and J by 8 bases, and 18 bases separated the two germline ends. The CDR3 totals 14 residues. CDR3: CASSRRGRSEGYTF. As DNA, the CDR3 is TGTGCCAGCAGCAGGCGCGGTCGCAGCGAGGGCTACACCTTC. Drawing the rest from reference TRBV13 and TRBJ1-2, the complete variable domain is AAGVIQSPRHLIKEKRETATLKCYPIPRHDTVYWYQQGPGQDPQFLISFYEKMQSDKGSIPDRFSAQQFSDYHSELNMSSLELGDSALYFCASSRRGRSEGYTFGSGTRLTVV.

This clone was seen only a few times. The chain employs TRBV4-1 and TRBJ1-2; 8 bases line up with TRBD1. With V trimmed by 4 bases and J by 2 bases, 9 bases remained unmatched. The CDR3 is 16 residues long. CDR1 and CDR2 from the germline V gene are MGHRA and YSYEKL. The CDR3 reads CASSRTGTGSNYGYTF. DNA for the CDR3: TGCGCCAGCAGCCGGACCGGGACAGGTTCAAACTATGGCTACACCTTC.

This chain connects TRBV19 to TRBJ1-1; no clear D. The CDR3 extends over 15 amino acids. The V end was cut by 7 bases, the J end by 0 bases, with 15 bases between. The germline gives CDR1 LNHDA, CDR2 SQIVND (reference sequence). The CDR3 DNA reads TGTGCCAGTACCCTATTTAATGCGTTGAACACTGAAGCTTTCTTT. Its translation is CASTLFNALNTEAFF.

The chain employs TRBV19 and TRBJ2-4; D might be TRBD1 (6 bases). The CDR3 consists of 11 residues. CDR1 LNHDA and CDR2 SQIVND come from the germline V gene (reference sequence). The germline V and J ends were trimmed by 7 bases and 8 bases, with 9 bases remaining between them. This CDR3 is CASIGGHIQYF. As DNA, the CDR3 is TGTGCCAGTATAGGGGGACACATTCAGTACTTC.

This chain uses TRBV19 with TRBJ2-5, with a tentative D call TRBD2 (6 bases). V lost 5 bases and J lost 2, with 12 bases in between. The CDR3 covers 14 residues. Germline CDR1 LNHDA, CDR2 SQIVND (reference sequence). Here the CDR3 reads CASSPGLAQETQYF. DNA for the CDR3: TGTGCCAGTAGTCCGGGACTGGCTCAAGAGACCCAGTACTTC.

This chain links TRBV2 with TRBJ1-4, with D tentatively TRBD1 (6 bases). Per germline, CDR1 SNHLY and CDR2 FYNNEI. The CDR3 covers 14 residues. Trimming removed 5 bases at V and 7 bases at J, with 14 bases between. CDR3 sequence (DNA): TGTGCCAGCAGTCCCGGGACACCTTTTGAAAAACTGTTTTTT. Protein sequence: CASSPGTPFEKLFF. Using reference TRBV2 and TRBJ1-4 for the parts outside the CDR3, the full variable domain is EPEVTQTPSHQVTQMGQEVILRCVPISNHLYFYWYRQILGQKVEFLVSFYNNEISEKSEIFDDQFSVERPDGSNFTLKIRSTKLEDSAMYFCASSPGTPFEKLFFGSGTQLSVL.